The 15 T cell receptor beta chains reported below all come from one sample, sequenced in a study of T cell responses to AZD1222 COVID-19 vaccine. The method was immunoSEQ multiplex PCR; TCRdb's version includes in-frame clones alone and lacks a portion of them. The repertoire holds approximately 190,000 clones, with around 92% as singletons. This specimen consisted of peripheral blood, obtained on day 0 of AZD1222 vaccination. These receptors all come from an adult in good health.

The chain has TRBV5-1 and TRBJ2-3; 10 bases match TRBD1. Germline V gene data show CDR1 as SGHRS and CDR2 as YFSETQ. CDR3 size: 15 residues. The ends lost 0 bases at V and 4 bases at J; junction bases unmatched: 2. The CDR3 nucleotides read TGCGCCAGCAGCTTGGACGGGACAGGGGCAGATACGCAGTATTTT. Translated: CASSLDGTGADTQYF.

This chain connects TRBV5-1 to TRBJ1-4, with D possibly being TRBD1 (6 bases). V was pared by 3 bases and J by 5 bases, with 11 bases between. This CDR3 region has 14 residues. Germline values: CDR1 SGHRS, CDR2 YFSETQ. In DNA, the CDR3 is TGCGCCAGCAGCTCCGGGAGGGGGAATGAAAAACTGTTTTTT. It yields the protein CASSSGRGNEKLFF.

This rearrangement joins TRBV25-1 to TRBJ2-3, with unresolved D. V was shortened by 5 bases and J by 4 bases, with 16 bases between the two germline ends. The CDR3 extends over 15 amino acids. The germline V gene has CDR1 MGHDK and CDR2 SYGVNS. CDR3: CASSQSEVVADTQYF. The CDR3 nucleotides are TGTGCCAGCAGTCAGAGTGAGGTAGTCGCAGATACGCAGTATTTT.

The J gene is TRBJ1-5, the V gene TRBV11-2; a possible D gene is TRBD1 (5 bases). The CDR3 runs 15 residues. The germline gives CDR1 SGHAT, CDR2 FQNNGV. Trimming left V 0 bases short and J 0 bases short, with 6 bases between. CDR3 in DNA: TGTGCCAGCAGCTTAGATGGGGGTAGCAATCAGCCCCAGCATTTT. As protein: CASSLDGGSNQPQHF.

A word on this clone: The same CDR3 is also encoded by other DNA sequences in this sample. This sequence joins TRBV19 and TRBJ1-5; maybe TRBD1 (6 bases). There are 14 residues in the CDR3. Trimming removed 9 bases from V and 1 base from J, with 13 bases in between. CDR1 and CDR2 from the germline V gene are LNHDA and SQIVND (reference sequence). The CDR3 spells CASSTGTSNQPQHF. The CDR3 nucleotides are TGTGCCAGCTCTACAGGGACGAGCAATCAGCCCCAGCATTTT.

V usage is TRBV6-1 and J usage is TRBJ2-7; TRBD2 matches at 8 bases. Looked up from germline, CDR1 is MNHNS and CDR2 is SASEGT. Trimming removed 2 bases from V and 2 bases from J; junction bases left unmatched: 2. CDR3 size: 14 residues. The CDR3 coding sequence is TGTGCCAGCAGTGAACGGGAGGGCCCCTACGAGCAGTACTTC. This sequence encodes CASSEREGPYEQYF.

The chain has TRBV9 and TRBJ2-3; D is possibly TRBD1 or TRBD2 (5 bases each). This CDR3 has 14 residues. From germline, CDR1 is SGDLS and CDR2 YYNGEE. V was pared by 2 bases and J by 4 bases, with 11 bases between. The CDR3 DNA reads TGTGCCAGCAGCGTTGAGGGGACCGCAGATACGCAGTATTTT. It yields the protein CASSVEGTADTQYF.

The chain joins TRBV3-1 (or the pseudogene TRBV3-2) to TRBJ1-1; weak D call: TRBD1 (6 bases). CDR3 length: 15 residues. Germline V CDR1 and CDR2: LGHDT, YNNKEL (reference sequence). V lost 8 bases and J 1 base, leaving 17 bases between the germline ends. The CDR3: CASGTTGNRNTEAFF. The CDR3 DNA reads TGTGCCAGCGGAACGACAGGAAATCGGAACACTGAAGCTTTCTTT.

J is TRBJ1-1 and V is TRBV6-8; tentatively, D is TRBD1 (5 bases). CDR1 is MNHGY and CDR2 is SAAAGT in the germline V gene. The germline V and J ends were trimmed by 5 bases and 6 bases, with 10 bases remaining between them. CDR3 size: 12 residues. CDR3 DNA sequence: TGTGCCAGCAGTCAGACAGTATCTGAAGCTTTCTTT. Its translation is CASSQTVSEAFF.

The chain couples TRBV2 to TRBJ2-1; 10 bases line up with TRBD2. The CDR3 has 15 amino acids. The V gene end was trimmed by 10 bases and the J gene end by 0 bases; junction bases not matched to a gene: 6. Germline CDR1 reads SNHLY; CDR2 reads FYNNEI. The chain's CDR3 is CANPSGRASYNEQFF. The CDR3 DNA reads TGTGCCAACCCGAGCGGGAGGGCCTCCTACAATGAGCAGTTCTTC.

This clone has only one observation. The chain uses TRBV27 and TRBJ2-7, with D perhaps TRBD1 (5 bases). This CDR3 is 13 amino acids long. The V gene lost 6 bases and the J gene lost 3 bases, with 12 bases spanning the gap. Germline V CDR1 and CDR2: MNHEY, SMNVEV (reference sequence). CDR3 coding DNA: TGTGCCAGCAGGAGGACACAGAACTACGAGCAGTACTTC. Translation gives CASRRTQNYEQYF.

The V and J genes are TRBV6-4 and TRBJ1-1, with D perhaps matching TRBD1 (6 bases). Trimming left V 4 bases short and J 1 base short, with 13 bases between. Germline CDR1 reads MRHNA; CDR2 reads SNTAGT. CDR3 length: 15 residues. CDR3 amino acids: CASSADSQGNTEAFF. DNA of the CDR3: TGTGCCAGCAGTGCGGACAGTCAGGGGAACACTGAAGCTTTCTTT.

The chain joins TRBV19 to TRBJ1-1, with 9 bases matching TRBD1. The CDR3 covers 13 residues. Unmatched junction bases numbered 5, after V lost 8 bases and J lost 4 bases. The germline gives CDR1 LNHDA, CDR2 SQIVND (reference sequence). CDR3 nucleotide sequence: TGTGCCAGTTTGGAGGACAGGGGCACTGAAGCTTTCTTT. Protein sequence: CASLEDRGTEAFF.

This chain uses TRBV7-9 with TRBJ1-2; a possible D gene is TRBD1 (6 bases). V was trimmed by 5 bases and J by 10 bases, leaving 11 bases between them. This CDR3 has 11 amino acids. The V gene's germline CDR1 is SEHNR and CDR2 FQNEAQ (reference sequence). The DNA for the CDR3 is TGTGCCAGCAGCCGAGGGGGGTACTACACCTTC. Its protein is CASSRGGYYTF.

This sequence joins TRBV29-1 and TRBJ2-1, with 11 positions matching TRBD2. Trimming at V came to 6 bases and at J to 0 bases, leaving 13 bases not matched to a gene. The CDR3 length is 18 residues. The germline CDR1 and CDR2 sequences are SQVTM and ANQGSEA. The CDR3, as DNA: TGCAGCGTGGAGGGTATAGCGGGAGGGCCCTACTCCTACAATGAGCAGTTCTTC. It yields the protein CSVEGIAGGPYSYNEQFF.